The next 12 T cell receptor beta chains were all read from a single sample in a study of blood T cell repertoires in COVID-19. Repertoires were generated with immunoSEQ multiplex PCR, while TCRdb's copy carries only in-frame clones and drops some. The sample lists approximately 210,000 clones, roughly 87% seen once, with roughly 7.2% in the top ten. The sample taken for sequencing was PBMCs or T cells enriched from blood (not recorded which). The receptors stem from a man under 40 in a cohort exposed to, infected with or recovered from COVID-19 (not recorded which).

The gene calls are TRBV6-5 and TRBJ2-1; weak D call: TRBD2 (5 bases). Germline CDR1 reads MNHEY; CDR2 reads SVGAGI. Trimming shortened V by 6 bases and J by 7 bases, and 13 bases separated the two germline ends. The CDR3 runs to 13 residues. As DNA, the CDR3 is TGTGCCAGCAGCACGACTAACCCGAATGAGCAGTTCTTC. Protein: CASSTTNPNEQFF.

The chain uses TRBV7-9 and TRBJ1-4, with 8 bases lining up with TRBD1. Losses at the gene ends were 1 base for V and 5 bases for J; bases not matched to a gene: 9. This CDR3 spans 17 amino acids. Germline CDR1 is SEHNR and CDR2 is FQNEAQ (reference sequence). This CDR3 is CASSLGTGNRGNEKLFF. As DNA, the CDR3 is TGTGCCAGCAGCTTAGGGACAGGGAATCGGGGGAATGAAAAACTGTTTTTT.

The chain has TRBV7-8 and TRBJ1-5, with D maybe TRBD1 (5 bases). Trimming removed 8 bases at V and 2 bases at J, with 16 bases between. Germline CDR1 is SGHVS and CDR2 is FQNEAQ. The CDR3 totals 15 residues. CDR3 sequence: CASSEWQGGNQPQHF. The CDR3 DNA reads as TGTGCCAGCTCCGAGTGGCAGGGCGGCAATCAGCCCCAGCATTTT.

The chain recombines TRBV9 with TRBJ2-1; 9 bases fit TRBD2. V lost 7 bases to trimming and J lost 3 bases; unmatched junction nucleotides: 11. Germline-derived CDR1 and CDR2 are SGDLS and YYNGEE. The CDR3 runs 16 residues. CDR3 coding DNA: TGTGCCAGCGCCCGCCCCAAAGCGGGGGGCTACAATGAGCAGTTCTTC. Encoded protein: CASARPKAGGYNEQFF.

The chain couples TRBV3-1 (or the pseudogene TRBV3-2) to TRBJ1-6; 8 bases line up with TRBD1. Unmatched junction bases numbered 3, after V lost 1 base and J lost 16 bases. CDR1 is LGHDT, CDR2 YNNKEL, per germline (reference sequence). This CDR3 has 12 amino acids. The CDR3 loop is CASSQVGTGLHF. The CDR3 coding sequence is TGTGCCAGCAGCCAAGTTGGGACAGGACTCCACTTT.

This chain uses TRBV27 with TRBJ1-2; 9 nucleotides align to TRBD1. V lost 2 bases to trimming and J lost 5 bases; unmatched junction nucleotides: 3. This CDR3 is built from 14 residues. From germline, CDR1 is MNHEY and CDR2 SMNVEV (reference sequence). This CDR3 reads CASSLRTGVYGYTF. The CDR3 DNA follows: TGTGCCAGCAGTTTAAGGACAGGGGTGTATGGCTACACCTTC.

This clone was seen once. The chain links TRBV7-2 to TRBJ2-7; TRBD1 agrees at 8 bases. The germline gives CDR1 SGHTA, CDR2 FQGNSA. J lost 6 bases, V lost 5 bases, and 9 bases had no gene match. The CDR3 has 14 residues. The CDR3 DNA follows: TGTGCCAGCAGCCCAAGGACAGGGCCCATCGAGCAGTACTTC. Translating gives CASSPRTGPIEQYF. Combining the CDR3 with reference TRBV7-2 and TRBJ2-7 gives the whole variable domain GAGVSQSPSNKVTEKGKDVELRCDPISGHTALYWYRQSLGQGLEFLIYFQGNSAPDKSGLPSDRFSAERTGGSVSTLTIQRTQQEDSAVYLCASSPRTGPIEQYFGPGTRLTVT.

The chain has TRBV4-1 and TRBJ2-3; 9 bases are shared with TRBD2. The CDR3 has 15 amino acids. J gave up 3 bases and V 1 base, and 2 bases lay outside the gene matches. Germline assignment: CDR1 MGHRA and CDR2 YSYEKL. The CDR3 spells CASSQVSGRTDTQYF. The CDR3 nucleotides read TGCGCCAGCAGCCAAGTTAGCGGGAGAACAGATACGCAGTATTTT.

This chain links TRBV12-3 or TRBV12-4 with TRBJ2-1; weak D call: TRBD2 (6 bases). The CDR3 extends over 13 amino acids. Between the trimmed V and J ends, which lost 6 bases and 6 bases, there was a span of 12 bases. CDR3 residues: CASSRPGLNEQFF. CDR3 bases: TGTGCCAGCAGCCGCCCGGGACTCAATGAGCAGTTCTTC.

This clone was recorded once. V gene TRBV6-5 combines with J gene TRBJ2-1; 8 positions match TRBD1. Germline values: CDR1 MNHEY, CDR2 SVGAGI. This CDR3 is built from 16 residues. Germline trimming cut 4 bases from V and 3 bases from J; bases unmatched to any gene: 8. This CDR3 reads CASSSRDRIVYNEQFF. CDR3 nucleotides: TGTGCCAGCAGTTCAAGGGACAGGATAGTCTACAATGAGCAGTTCTTC.

At least ten counts were recorded for this clone. The chain is built from TRBV4-1 and TRBJ2-1; TRBD1 might be the D (7 bases). The V gene's germline CDR1 is MGHRA and CDR2 YSYEKL. The CDR3 is 17 residues long. Between the trimmed V and J ends, which lost 2 bases and 6 bases, there was a span of 20 bases. The CDR3 loop reads CASSQTTGARRGNEQFF. CDR3 sequence (DNA): TGCGCCAGCAGCCAAACTACAGGGGCTAGGAGGGGCAATGAGCAGTTCTTC.

CDR3 nucleotide sequence: TGCGCCAGCAGCTCCGGGACAGGGACACCCTACGAGCAGTACTTC. Translated, it gives CASSSGTGTPYEQYF. This chain connects TRBV5-1 to TRBJ2-7; TRBD1 agrees at 9 bases. Germline values: CDR1 SGHRS, CDR2 YFSETQ. The CDR3 is made up of 15 amino acids. The V and J ends lost 3 bases and 2 bases, in that order; junction bases with no gene match: 6. Using reference TRBV5-1 and TRBJ2-7 for the parts outside the CDR3, the full variable domain is KAGVTQTPRYLIKTRGQQVTLSCSPISGHRSVSWYQQTPGQGLQFLFEYFSETQRNKGNFPGRFSGRQFSNSRSEMNVSTLELGDSALYLCASSSGTGTPYEQYFGPGTRLTVT.